The clone carrying this T cell receptor (beta chain) appeared a single time. What it binds is unknown. The CDR3 runs 15 residues. Germline loops: CDR1 SGHRS, CDR2 YFSETQ. The V end lost 4 bases, the J end lost 4 bases, and 15 bases lay between the germline ends. The sample is drawn from a study of long-term antiretroviral therapy in people with HIV. Study-wide context: Of all samples, the earliest predate the 2015 immediate-ART recommendation by about a decade.

General observations from the study: Clonotypes expanded prior to ART showed repertoire dominance at all sampled time points.

Specimens held about 0.9-10 million cryopreserved PBMC prior to DNA extraction. The run of the v3.0 immunoSEQ assay was at survey level. Clones were sequenced by immunoSEQ multiplex PCR, and TCRdb holds only the in-frame ones, with some missing. This repertoire shows some 21,000 clones, 60% to 80% found once; its top ten account for approximately 12%. The genes are TRBV5-1 and TRBJ2-1, with D maybe TRBD2 (5 bases). Sequenced material: unsorted PBMCs, taken 1.7 to 1.8 years before starting antiretroviral therapy. This sequence was found in a woman in her thirties or forties with HIV. The CDR3 loop reads CASSPGVTQYNEQFF. The CDR3 region has the DNA TGCGCCAGCAGCCCCGGGGTGACACAGTACAATGAGCAGTTCTTC.